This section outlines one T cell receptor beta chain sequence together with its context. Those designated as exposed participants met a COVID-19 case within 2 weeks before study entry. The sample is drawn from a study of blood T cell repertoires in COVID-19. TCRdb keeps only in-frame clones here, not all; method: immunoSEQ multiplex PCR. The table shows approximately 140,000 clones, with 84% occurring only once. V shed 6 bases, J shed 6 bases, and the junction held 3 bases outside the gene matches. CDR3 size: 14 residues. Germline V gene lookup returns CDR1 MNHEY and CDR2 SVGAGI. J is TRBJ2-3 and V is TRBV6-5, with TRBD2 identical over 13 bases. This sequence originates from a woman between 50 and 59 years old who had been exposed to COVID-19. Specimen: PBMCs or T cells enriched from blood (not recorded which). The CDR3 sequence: CASRTSGGRDTQYF. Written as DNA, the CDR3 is TGTGCCAGCAGGACTAGCGGGGGGAGGGATACGCAGTATTTT.